This T cell receptor (beta chain) was documented in a study of metastatic and nonmetastatic thyroid tumors. Across the whole study: Repertoire comparison spanned blood and tumor or nodule tissue of malignant and benign thyroid patients. Findings of the study overall: Across blood and tumor, TCR beta diversity in malignant thyroid tumors was reportedly significantly higher than in benign nodules.

Prior to thyroid surgery, none of the patients had received any treatment. The CDR3 length is 13 residues. Germline V lookup: CDR1 SQVTM, CDR2 ANQGSEA. V was trimmed by 1 base and J by 7 bases, leaving 13 bases between them. This clone came up a few times. The antigen is not known. As originally analysed: Clinicopathological groups differed in CDR3, with these differences serving to build a distant-metastasis classifier for papillary thyroid cancer. TCRdb redid the clone calls on the PCR reads using MiXCR. TCRdb assigned the V and J calls; the authors' analysis was not used. The sample contains 30,000 to 35,000 clones, about a fifth of which appear only once.

The sequenced material came from tumor tissue. V gene TRBV29-1 combines with J gene TRBJ1-1; possible D gene TRBD1, 6 bases. The clonotype comes from a male donor with papillary thyroid cancer or a benign thyroid nodule (not recorded which). Some clones in this sample may be carry-over from other donors' samples. CDR3 region: CSVEGGQQYEAFF. CDR3 DNA sequence: TGCAGCGTTGAAGGAGGACAGCAATATGAAGCTTTCTTT.